This T cell receptor (beta chain) is drawn from a study of blood T cell repertoires in COVID-19. Across the whole study: Acute and convalescent COVID-19 specimens originated in the United States, Italy and Spain. Sources were T cells, B-cell-depleted T cells, or PBMCs; the material itself was cDNA or gDNA.

Per the original methods: Reference gene primer amplification gave estimated nucleated cell counts. Profiling relied on immunoSEQ multiplex PCR, and the TCRdb table lists in-frame clones only, not all of them. V and J calls and clone size are given by that table; D and trimming were obtained from the DNA. Of about 150,000 clones in the sample, approximately 90% are singletons; the top ten hold 15%. The CDR3 extends over 15 amino acids. V lost 5 bases and J lost 0, with 15 bases in between. CDR1 is SGHNT, CDR2 YYREEE, per germline (reference sequence). The sample was peripheral blood. The chain links TRBV5-4 to TRBJ2-7; possibly TRBD2 for D (6 bases). The TCR was taken from a woman in her forties with acute or convalescent COVID-19. The DNA of the CDR3 is TGTGCCAGCAGAACGTCCGGGAGCCTCTCCTACGAGCAGTACTTC. Encoded protein: CASRTSGSLSYEQYF.